This TCR beta chain derives from a study of T cell repertoires in cytomegalovirus infection. Study findings and constraints: Ex vivo, HLA-C-restricted CMV-specific TCR beta clonotypes prevailed over the rest of the response. Cumulative public TCR beta family frequency identified carriers of CMV plus the relevant HLA.

TCRdb reprocessed the reads via MiXCR and lists one record per CDR3 protein. The sample has 200,000 to 300,000 distinct CDR3 sequences, over 9% seen once. Germline V gene lookup returns CDR1 SEHNR and CDR2 FQNEAQ (reference sequence). This CDR3 is 14 amino acids long. V was clipped by 7 bases and J by 3 bases; unmatched bases: 6. This clonotype came up many times. The antigen remains undetermined. The chain combines TRBV7-9 with TRBJ1-1; 9 bases fit TRBD1. Sequences were obtained from PBMCs. This TCR derives from a human donor in good health (CMV status not recorded). Some clones in this sample may be carry-over from other donors' samples. CDR3 residues: CASTLTGGDTEAFF. The CDR3 DNA reads as TGTGCCAGCACCTTGACAGGGGGGGACACTGAAGCTTTCTTT.